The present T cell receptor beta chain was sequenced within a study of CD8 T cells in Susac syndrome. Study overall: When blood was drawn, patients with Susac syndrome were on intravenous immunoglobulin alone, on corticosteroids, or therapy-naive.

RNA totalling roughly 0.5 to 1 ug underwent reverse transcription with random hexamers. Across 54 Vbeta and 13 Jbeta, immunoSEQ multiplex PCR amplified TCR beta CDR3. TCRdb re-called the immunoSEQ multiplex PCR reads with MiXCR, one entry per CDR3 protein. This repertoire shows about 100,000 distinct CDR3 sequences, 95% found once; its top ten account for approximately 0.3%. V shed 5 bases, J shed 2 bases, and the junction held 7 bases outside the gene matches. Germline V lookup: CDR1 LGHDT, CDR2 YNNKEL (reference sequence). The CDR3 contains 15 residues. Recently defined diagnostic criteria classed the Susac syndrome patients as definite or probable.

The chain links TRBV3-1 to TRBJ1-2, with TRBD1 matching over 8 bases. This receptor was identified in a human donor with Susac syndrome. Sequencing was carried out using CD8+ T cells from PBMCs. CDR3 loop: CASSTRDRSNYGYTF. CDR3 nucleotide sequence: TGTGCCAGCAGCACCCGGGACAGGTCGAACTATGGCTACACCTTC.